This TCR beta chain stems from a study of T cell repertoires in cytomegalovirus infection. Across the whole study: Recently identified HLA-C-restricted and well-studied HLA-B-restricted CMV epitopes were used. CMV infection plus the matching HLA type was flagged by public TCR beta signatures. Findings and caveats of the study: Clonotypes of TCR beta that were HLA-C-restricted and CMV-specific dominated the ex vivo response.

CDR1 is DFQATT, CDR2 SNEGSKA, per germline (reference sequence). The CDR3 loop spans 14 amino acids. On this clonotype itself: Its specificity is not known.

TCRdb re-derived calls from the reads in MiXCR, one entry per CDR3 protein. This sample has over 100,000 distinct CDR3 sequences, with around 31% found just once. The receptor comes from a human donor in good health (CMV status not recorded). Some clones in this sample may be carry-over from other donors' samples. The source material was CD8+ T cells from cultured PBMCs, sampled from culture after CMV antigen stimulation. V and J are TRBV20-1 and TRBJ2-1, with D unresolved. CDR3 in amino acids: CSALAPSSYNEQFF. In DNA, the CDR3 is TGCAGCGCCCTGGCGCCGAGCTCCTACAATGAGCAGTTCTTC.